This TCR beta chain was sequenced for a study of human T cells and chemical hapten exposure. TCRdb recomputed calls from the RACE reads with MiXCR, one row per CDR3 protein. Counted here are more than 75,000 distinct CDR3 sequences, about 8.7% occurring once; the ten biggest clones make up over 1.5%. Regarding time point: healthy volunteer bleed at 6 weeks. Unfractionated whole blood was the source of the extracted total RNA. The CDR3 runs 13 residues. Germline CDR1 reads SGDLS; CDR2 reads YYNGEE. Trimming removed 1 base from V and 6 bases from J, with 8 bases in between. The sample consisted of whole blood. The clonotype comes from a male donor in good health. Some clones in this sample may be carry-over from other donors' samples. This rearrangement joins TRBV9 to TRBJ2-1; D gene unclear. CDR3 protein: CASSVPPVNEQFF. As DNA, the CDR3 is TGTGCCAGCAGCGTACCCCCGGTCAATGAGCAGTTCTTC. The whole variable domain, remainder taken from reference TRBV9 and TRBJ2-1, is DSGVTQTPKHLITATGQRVTLRCSPRSGDLSVYWYQQSLDQGLQFLIQYYNGEERAKGNILERFSAQQFPDLHSELNLSSLELGDSALYFCASSVPPVNEQFFGPGTRLTVL.